Presented here are 18 T cell receptor beta chains from one specimen sequenced in a study of cytomegalovirus exposure and HLA in healthy donors. PCR amplification relied on 60 Vbeta primers (plus 13 Jbeta primers). The repertoire was sequenced with immunoSEQ multiplex PCR; TCRdb's copy has only in-frame clones and lacks some. The sample holds 110,000 or so clones, less than 80% seen once. Sample: PBMCs. The receptors were gathered from a woman between 50 and 59 years old in good health and CMV-seropositive.

This clone has only a few counts. The rearrangement joins TRBV11-2 to TRBJ2-5; 8 bases fit TRBD2. The germline CDR1 and CDR2 sequences are SGHAT and FQNNGV. V gave up 2 bases and J gave up 1 base; unmatched junction bases: 6. CDR3 length: 16 residues. CDR3 region: CASSLSPGGGQETQYF. The CDR3 DNA is TGTGCCAGCAGCTTAAGCCCGGGGGGGGGCCAAGAGACCCAGTACTTC. Drawing the rest from reference TRBV11-2 and TRBJ2-5, the complete variable domain is EAGVAQSPRYKIIEKRQSVAFWCNPISGHATLYWYQQILGQGPKLLIQFQNNGVVDDSQLPKDRFSAERLKGVDSTLKIQPAKLEDSAVYLCASSLSPGGGQETQYFGPGTRLLVL.

The V and J genes are TRBV10-3 and TRBJ1-2; D ambiguous. CDR3 length: 12 residues. Germline V gene sequence: CDR1 ENHRY, CDR2 SYGVKD. The CDR3 coding sequence is TGTGCTACATCGGAGGCAGACTATGGCTACACCTTC. It yields the protein CATSEADYGYTF.

J is TRBJ2-5 and V is TRBV29-1, with 13 bases matching TRBD2. This CDR3 has 16 amino acids. CDR1 SQVTM and CDR2 ANQGSEA come from the germline V gene. With 5 bases clipped from V and 2 bases from J, the junction kept 8 bases outside the gene matches. In DNA form, the CDR3 reads TGCAGCGTTCGCACTAGCGGGGGGGCAAGGCAAGAGACCCAGTACTTC. Its protein is CSVRTSGGARQETQYF.

The chain combines TRBV29-1 with TRBJ2-5; 10 bases map to TRBD1. TRBJ2-7 matches the DNA end more closely, so the J call is doubtful. This CDR3 is built from 15 residues. Germline V gene sequence: CDR1 SQVTM, CDR2 ANQGSEA. The CDR3 spells CSVGLGTGANYEQYF. CDR3 sequence (DNA): TGCAGCGTGGGTCTGGGGACAGGGGCTAACTACGAGCAGTACTTC.

The chain uses TRBV28 and TRBJ2-1; no clear D. Germline CDR1 and CDR2: MDHEN and SYDVKM. CDR3 size: 14 residues. V was trimmed by 6 bases and J by 6 bases, leaving 15 bases between them. Written as DNA, the CDR3 is TGTGCCAGCAGGGAGCTAGGAGCGAGCAATGAGCAGTTCTTC. It specifies CASRELGASNEQFF.

This chain uses TRBV4-1 with TRBJ2-7; TRBD1 matches at 10 bases. The V segment lost 1 base and the J segment 3 bases; nucleotides outside the gene matches: 3. CDR3 length: 15 residues. Germline V gene sequence: CDR1 MGHRA, CDR2 YSYEKL. CDR3 bases: TGCGCCAGCAGCCAAGGTGGGACAGGGGTCTACGAGCAGTACTTC. Its protein product is CASSQGGTGVYEQYF.

The chain carries TRBV7-9 and TRBJ1-1, with 7 bases matching TRBD1. This CDR3 spans 15 amino acids. Germline V gene data show CDR1 as SEHNR and CDR2 as FQNEAQ (reference sequence). V lost 5 bases, J lost 7 bases, and 13 bases stayed unmatched. The CDR3 region has the DNA TGTGCCAGCAGCGGATCCCGGGACAGAAAAGATGAAGCTTTCTTT. This gives the protein CASSGSRDRKDEAFF.

The V gene is TRBV4-3, the J gene TRBJ1-2; 9 bases align to TRBD1. Trimming took 4 bases from V and 4 from J; bases not matched to a gene: 10. CDR1 LGHNA and CDR2 YSLEER come from the germline V gene. This CDR3 has 16 amino acids. This CDR3 reads CASSLDGQGRIYGYTF. CDR3 nucleotides: TGCGCCAGCAGCCTCGATGGACAGGGGAGGATCTATGGCTACACCTTC.

This clone was observed once. The chain recombines TRBV7-2 with TRBJ2-1, with 9 positions matching TRBD2. The CDR3 runs 17 residues. CDR1 and CDR2 (germline): SGHTA, FQGNSA. J lost 8 bases, V lost 1 base, and 12 bases had no gene match. Written as DNA, the CDR3 is TGTGCCAGCAGCTTAGGTTCTGGCGGGGGGGCCAAATATGAGCAGTTCTTC. The encoded protein is CASSLGSGGGAKYEQFF.

The chain uses TRBV2 and TRBJ1-1; perhaps TRBD1 as D (5 bases). V dropped 4 bases and J dropped 2 bases, with 8 bases sitting between them. The germline gives CDR1 SNHLY, CDR2 FYNNEI. This CDR3 is 13 amino acids long. CDR3 region: CASSVDSNTEAFF. The CDR3 coding sequence is TGTGCCAGCAGTGTCGACAGCAACACTGAAGCTTTCTTT. Combining the CDR3 with reference TRBV2 and TRBJ1-1 gives the whole variable domain EPEVTQTPSHQVTQMGQEVILRCVPISNHLYFYWYRQILGQKVEFLVSFYNNEISEKSEIFDDQFSVERPDGSNFTLKIRSTKLEDSAMYFCASSVDSNTEAFFGQGTRLTVV.

The chain combines TRBV7-2 with TRBJ2-2; 8 positions match TRBD1. Losses at the gene ends were 1 base for V and 4 bases for J; bases not matched to a gene: 5. This CDR3 has 16 amino acids. Looked up from germline, CDR1 is SGHTA and CDR2 is FQGNSA. CDR3 sequence reads: CASSLGQGAGTGELFF. The CDR3 DNA reads TGTGCCAGCAGCTTAGGGCAGGGGGCGGGCACCGGGGAGCTGTTTTTT.

This chain links TRBV10-2 with TRBJ2-2; D is unclear. The CDR3 has 12 residues. V was shortened by 5 bases and J by 7 bases, with 8 bases between the two germline ends. The germline CDR1 and CDR2 sequences are WSHSY and SAAADI. The chain's CDR3 is CASSSTGGELFF. CDR3 nucleotides: TGCGCCAGCAGTTCCACTGGCGGGGAGCTGTTTTTT.

This clone appeared once. V and J are TRBV7-2 and TRBJ2-3; 8 bases are a match to TRBD2. After removal of 2 bases from V and 2 bases from J, the junction contained 12 bases not matched to a gene. This CDR3 spans 18 amino acids. Germline CDR1 reads SGHTA; CDR2 reads FQGNSA. CDR3 sequence reads: CASSLYWPSGLTTDTQYF. Written as DNA, the CDR3 is TGTGCCAGCAGCTTATATTGGCCTAGCGGGCTGACCACAGATACGCAGTATTTT.

The chain links TRBV7-8 to TRBJ1-2, with a tentative D call TRBD1 (5 bases). This CDR3 region has 14 residues. The ends were cut back, 11 bases at V and 1 base at J, with 17 bases in the middle. Per germline, CDR1 SGHVS and CDR2 FQNEAQ. In DNA, the CDR3 is TGTGCCGATATACATAAGCAGGGTAACTATGGCTACACCTTC. It yields the protein CADIHKQGNYGYTF. Complete variable domain (other parts from reference TRBV7-8 and TRBJ1-2): GAGVSQSPRYKVAKRGQDVALRCDPISGHVSLFWYQQALGQGPEFLTYFQNEAQLDKSGLPSDRFFAERPEGSVSTLKIQRTQQEDSAVYLCADIHKQGNYGYTFGSGTRLTVV.

This clone was seen just once. The V and J genes are TRBV19 and TRBJ1-1; D not resolved. V lost 3 bases, J lost 5 bases, and 19 bases lay in between. CDR3 length: 16 amino acids. The germline V gene encodes CDR1 LNHDA and CDR2 SQIVND (reference sequence). CDR3 region: CASSIPRTRGWTEAFF. The CDR3 DNA is TGTGCCAGTAGTATCCCTCGAACGCGGGGATGGACTGAAGCTTTCTTT.

The rearrangement joins TRBV18 to TRBJ2-7, with D possibly matching TRBD1 (6 bases). Per germline, CDR1 KGHSH and CDR2 LQKENI. There are 15 residues in the CDR3. V shed 1 base and J shed 1 base, with 11 bases lying between them. CDR3 in amino acids: CASSPQTGNSYEQYF. Here the CDR3 DNA reads TGTGCCAGCTCACCACAGACAGGAAATTCCTACGAGCAGTACTTC.

The chain carries TRBV4-3 and TRBJ1-4, with 7 bases identical to TRBD1. There are 15 residues in the CDR3. Germline V lookup: CDR1 LGHNA, CDR2 YSLEER. The V gene end was trimmed by 5 bases and the J gene end by 4 bases; junction bases not matched to a gene: 7. The CDR3 sequence: CASSDGTAGNEKLFF. The CDR3 DNA is TGCGCCAGCAGCGACGGGACAGCTGGTAATGAAAAACTGTTTTTT.

V usage is TRBV6-6 and J usage is TRBJ1-5, with 7 bases lining up with TRBD1. Losses at the gene ends were 1 base for V and 4 bases for J; bases not matched to a gene: 4. CDR1 and CDR2 (germline): MNHNY, SVGAGI (reference sequence). This CDR3 spans 15 amino acids. The DNA for the CDR3 is TGTGCCAGCAGTTACTTGAGACAGGGAAATCAGCCCCAGCATTTT. Translated: CASSYLRQGNQPQHF.